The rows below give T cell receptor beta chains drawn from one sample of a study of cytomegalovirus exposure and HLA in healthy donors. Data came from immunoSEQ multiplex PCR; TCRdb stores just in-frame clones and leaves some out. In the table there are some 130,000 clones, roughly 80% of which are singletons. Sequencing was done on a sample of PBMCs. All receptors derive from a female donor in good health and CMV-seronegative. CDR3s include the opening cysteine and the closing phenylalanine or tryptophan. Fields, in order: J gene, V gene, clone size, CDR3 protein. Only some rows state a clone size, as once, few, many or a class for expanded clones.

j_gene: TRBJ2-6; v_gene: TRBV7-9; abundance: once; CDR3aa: CASSLVKWREGGANVLTF
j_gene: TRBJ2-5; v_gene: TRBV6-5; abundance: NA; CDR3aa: CASSYSGAVAETQYF
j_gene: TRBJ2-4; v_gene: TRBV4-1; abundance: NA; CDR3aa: CASSQDSIAGTRYF
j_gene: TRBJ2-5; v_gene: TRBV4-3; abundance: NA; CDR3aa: CASSQGLTGLETQYF
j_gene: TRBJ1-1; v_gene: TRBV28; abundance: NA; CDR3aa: CASRASGTEAFF
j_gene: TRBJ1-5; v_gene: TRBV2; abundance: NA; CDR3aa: CASNQNSNQPQHF
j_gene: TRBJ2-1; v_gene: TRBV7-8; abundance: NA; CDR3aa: CASSTRTSGRYPNEQFF
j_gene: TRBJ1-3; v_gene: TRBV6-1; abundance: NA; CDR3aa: CASSGVWQASSGNTIYF
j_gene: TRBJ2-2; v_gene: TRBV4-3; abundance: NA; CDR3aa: CASSPRSQGGVSGELFF
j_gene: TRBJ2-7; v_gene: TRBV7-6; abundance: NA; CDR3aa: CASSSTGETLSYEQYF
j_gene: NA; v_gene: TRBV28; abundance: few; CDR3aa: CASSFWAGEQYF
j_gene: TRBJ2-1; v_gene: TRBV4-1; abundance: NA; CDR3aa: CASSQGQVYNEQFF
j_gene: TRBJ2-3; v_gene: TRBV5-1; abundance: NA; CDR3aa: CASSLSFTDTQYF
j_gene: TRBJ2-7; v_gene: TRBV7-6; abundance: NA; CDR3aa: CASSSPGVAGENEQYF
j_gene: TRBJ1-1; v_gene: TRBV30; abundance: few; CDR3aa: CAWTLTRGRGAFF
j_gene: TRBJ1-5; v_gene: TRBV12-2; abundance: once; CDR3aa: CASRLAYPRAGGSQPQHF
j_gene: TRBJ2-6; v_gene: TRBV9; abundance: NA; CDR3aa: CASGGWASGANVLTF
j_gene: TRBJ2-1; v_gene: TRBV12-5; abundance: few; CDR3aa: CASGLASYNEQFF
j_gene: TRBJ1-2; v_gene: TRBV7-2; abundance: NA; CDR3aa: CASSRGGYGYTF
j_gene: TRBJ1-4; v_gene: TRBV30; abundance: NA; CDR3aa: CACPGQGREKLFF
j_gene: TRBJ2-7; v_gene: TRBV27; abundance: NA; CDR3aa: CASSFGGTISYEQYF
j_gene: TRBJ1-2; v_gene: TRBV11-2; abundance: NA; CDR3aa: CASSLGGGGYTF
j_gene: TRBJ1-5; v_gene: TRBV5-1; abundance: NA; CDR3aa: CASSETGSEHQPQHF
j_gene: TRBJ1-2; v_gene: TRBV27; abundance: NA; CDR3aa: CASSWGQGSNYGYTF
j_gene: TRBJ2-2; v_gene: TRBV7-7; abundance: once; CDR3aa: CASSSPSGELFF
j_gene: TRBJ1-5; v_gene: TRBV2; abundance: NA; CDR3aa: CASGTDSNQPQHF
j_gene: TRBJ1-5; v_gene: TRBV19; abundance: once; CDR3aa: CASSRGRVQSQPQHF
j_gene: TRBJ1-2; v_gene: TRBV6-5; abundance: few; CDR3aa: CASRIPLTGSYGYTF
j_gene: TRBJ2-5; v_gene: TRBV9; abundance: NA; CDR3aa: CASSVDPGSETQYF
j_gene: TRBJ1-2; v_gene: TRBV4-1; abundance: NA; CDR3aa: CASSPDRVWNYGYTF
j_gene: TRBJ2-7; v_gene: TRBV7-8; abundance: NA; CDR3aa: CASSFRTSGHYEQYF
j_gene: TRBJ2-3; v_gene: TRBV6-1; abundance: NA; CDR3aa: CASSPRGRADTQYF
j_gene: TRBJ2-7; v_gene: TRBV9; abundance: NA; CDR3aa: CASSVDSTSGTYEQYF
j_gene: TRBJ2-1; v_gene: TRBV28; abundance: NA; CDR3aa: CASSHIPPQFF
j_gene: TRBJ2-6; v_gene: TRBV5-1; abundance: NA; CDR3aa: CASSLDGTGAGANVLTF
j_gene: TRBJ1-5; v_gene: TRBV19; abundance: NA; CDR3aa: CASSIGGQAALYSNQPQHF
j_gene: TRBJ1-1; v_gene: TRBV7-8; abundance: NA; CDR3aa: CASSSRQDRKAFF
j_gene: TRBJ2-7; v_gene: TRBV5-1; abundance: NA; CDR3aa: CASSAQGAPTYEQYF
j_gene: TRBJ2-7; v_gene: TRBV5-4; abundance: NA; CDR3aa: CASSLYDLGVEDEQYF
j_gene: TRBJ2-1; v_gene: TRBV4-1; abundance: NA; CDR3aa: CASRQPGGYTDDQFF
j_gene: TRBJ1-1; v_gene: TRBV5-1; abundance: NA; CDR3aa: CASSPSADRDTEAFF
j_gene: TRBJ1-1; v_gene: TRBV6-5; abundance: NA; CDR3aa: CASSSTFQIREAFF
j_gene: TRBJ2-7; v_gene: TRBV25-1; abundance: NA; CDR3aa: CASSDSGRRSYEQYF
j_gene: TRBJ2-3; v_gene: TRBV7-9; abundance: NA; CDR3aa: CASSYGGNTDTQYF
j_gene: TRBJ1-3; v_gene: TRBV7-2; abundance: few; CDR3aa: CASSLHGRDTIYF
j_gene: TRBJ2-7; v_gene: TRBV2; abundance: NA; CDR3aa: CATRGLAGSYEQYF
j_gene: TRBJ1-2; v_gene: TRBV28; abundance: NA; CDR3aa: CASSPDRNYGYTF
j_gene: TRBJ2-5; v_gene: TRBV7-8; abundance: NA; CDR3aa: CASSLQVRGETQYF
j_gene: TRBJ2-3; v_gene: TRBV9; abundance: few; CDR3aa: CASSSTSFPTDTQYF
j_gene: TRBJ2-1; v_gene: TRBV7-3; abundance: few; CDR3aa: CASSSGGEQFF
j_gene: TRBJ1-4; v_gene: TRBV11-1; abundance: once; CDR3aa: CASSQRTGDGKLFF
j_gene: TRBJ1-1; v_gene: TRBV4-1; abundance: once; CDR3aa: CASSQVWGPAEAFF